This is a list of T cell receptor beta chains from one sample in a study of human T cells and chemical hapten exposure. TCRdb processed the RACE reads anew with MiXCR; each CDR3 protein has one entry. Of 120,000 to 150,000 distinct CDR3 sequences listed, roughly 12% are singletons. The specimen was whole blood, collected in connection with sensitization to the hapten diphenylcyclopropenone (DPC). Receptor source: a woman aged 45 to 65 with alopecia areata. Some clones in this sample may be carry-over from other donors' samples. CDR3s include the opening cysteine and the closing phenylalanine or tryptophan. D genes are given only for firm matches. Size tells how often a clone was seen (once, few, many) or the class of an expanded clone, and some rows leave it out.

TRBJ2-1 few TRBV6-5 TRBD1 CASSSPGTGAYNEQFF TGTGCCAGCAGTTCACCCGGGACAGGGGCCTACAATGAGCAGTTCTTC
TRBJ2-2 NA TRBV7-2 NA CASSFVAATGELFF TGTGCCAGCAGCTTCGTAGCCGCCACCGGGGAGCTGTTTTTT
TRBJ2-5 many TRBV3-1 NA CASSLRTGQETQYF TGTGCCAGCAGCCTGCGGACGGGGCAAGAGACCCAGTACTTC
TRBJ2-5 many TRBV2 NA CASNPRVLVETQYF TGTGCCAGCAATCCCCGGGTCCTGGTGGAGACCCAGTACTTC
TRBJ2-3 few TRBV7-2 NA CASSLVGLTSTDTQYF TGTGCCAGCAGCTTAGTAGGGTTGACTAGCACAGATACGCAGTATTTT
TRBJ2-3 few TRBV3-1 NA CASSPSGPKSADTQYF TGTGCCAGCAGCCCCTCTGGACCGAAATCCGCAGATACGCAGTATTTT
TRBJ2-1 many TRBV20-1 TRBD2 CSADPGLASEQFF TGCAGTGCTGACCCGGGACTAGCTAGTGAGCAGTTCTTC
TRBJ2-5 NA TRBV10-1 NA CASSEEQGRETQYF TGCGCCAGCAGTGAAGAACAGGGGAGGGAGACCCAGTACTTC
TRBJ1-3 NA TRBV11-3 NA CASSRLQASGNTIYF TGTGCCAGCAGCCGCCTCCAGGCCTCTGGAAACACCATATATTTT
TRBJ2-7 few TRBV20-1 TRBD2 CSARSSGNYEQYF TGCAGTGCTAGATCCAGCGGGAACTACGAGCAGTACTTC
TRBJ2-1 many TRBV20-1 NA CSARDPQDFLLGNEQFF TGCAGTGCTAGAGATCCCCAGGACTTCCTCTTGGGGAATGAGCAGTTCTTC
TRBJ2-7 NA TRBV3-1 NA CASSQTGLQTGEQYF TGTGCCAGCAGCCAGACCGGTTTACAGACAGGCGAGCAGTACTTC
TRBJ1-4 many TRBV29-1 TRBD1 CSVDIQGNKDKLFF TGCAGCGTGGACATACAGGGGAACAAGGACAAACTGTTTTTT
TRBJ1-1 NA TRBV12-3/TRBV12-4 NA CASSFNGRGTEAFF TGTGCCAGCAGTTTTAACGGCCGGGGAACTGAAGCTTTCTTT
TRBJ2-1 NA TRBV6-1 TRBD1 CASQKNRGYNEQFF TGTGCCAGCCAAAAGAACAGGGGCTACAATGAGCAGTTCTTC
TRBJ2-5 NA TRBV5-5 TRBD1 CASSLGDRVLTQYF TGTGCCAGCAGCTTGGGGGACAGGGTGTTGACCCAGTACTTC
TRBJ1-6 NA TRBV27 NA CAIRDGSYNSPLHF TGTGCCATTAGGGACGGCTCCTATAATTCACCCCTCCACTTT
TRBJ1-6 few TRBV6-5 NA CASSYSRSGDSPLHF TGTGCCAGCAGTTACTCACGATCAGGAGACTCACCCCTCCACTTT
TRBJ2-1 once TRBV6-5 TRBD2 CASSNSGRGLGQFF TGTGCCAGCAGCAATAGCGGGAGGGGGCTCGGGCAGTTCTTC
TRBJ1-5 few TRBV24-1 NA CATSDRGRVLGQPQHF TGTGCCACCAGTGACCGGGGAAGGGTTTTGGGGCAGCCCCAGCATTTT
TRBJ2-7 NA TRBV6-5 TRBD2 CASSSPSGSYEQYF TGTGCCAGCAGTTCGCCTAGCGGGAGCTACGAGCAGTACTTC
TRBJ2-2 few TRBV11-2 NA CASSLGWGSGELFF TGTGCCAGCAGCTTAGGGTGGGGATCCGGGGAGCTGTTTTTT
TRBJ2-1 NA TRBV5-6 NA CASSLGQGSYNEQFF TGTGCCAGCAGCTTGGGCCAGGGTTCCTACAATGAGCAGTTCTTC
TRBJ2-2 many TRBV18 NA CASFPGLLNTGELFF TGTGCCAGCTTTCCGGGACTTCTGAACACCGGGGAGCTGTTTTTT
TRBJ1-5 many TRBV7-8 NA CASSREGNQPQHF TGTGCCAGCAGCCGTGAAGGCAATCAGCCCCAGCATTTT
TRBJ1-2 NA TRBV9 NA CASSGSNGAHGYTF TGTGCCAGCAGCGGAAGCAACGGGGCGCATGGCTACACCTTC
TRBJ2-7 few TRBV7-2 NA CASSKQVYEQYF TGTGCCAGCAGCAAACAGGTCTACGAGCAGTACTTC
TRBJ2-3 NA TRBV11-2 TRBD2 CASSLEGGSTDTQYF TGTGCCAGCAGCTTAGAGGGCGGGAGTACAGATACGCAGTATTTT
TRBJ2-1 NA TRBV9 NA CASSVDPRGVYNEQFF TGTGCCAGCAGCGTAGATCCCAGGGGCGTTTACAATGAGCAGTTCTTC
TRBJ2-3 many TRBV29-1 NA CSTRTDTQYF TGCAGCACCAGGACAGATACGCAGTATTTT
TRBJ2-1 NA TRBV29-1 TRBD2 CSVSGTSGTTYNEQFF TGCAGCGTCTCCGGGACTAGCGGGACTACCTACAATGAGCAGTTCTTC
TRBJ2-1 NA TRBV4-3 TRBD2 CASSQGPGLAGEGFYNEQFF TGCGCCAGCAGCCAAGGGCCGGGACTAGCGGGAGAAGGGTTTTACAATGAGCAGTTCTTC
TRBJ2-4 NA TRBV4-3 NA CASSQDGARGNIQYF TGCGCCAGCAGCCAAGATGGGGCAAGGGGGAACATTCAGTACTTC
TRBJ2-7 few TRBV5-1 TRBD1 CASSLVPGQNYEQYF TGCGCCAGCAGCTTGGTTCCGGGACAGAACTACGAGCAGTACTTC
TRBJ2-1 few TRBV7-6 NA CASSLAGGGRTIYNEQFF TGTGCCAGCAGCTTAGCGGGGGGAGGAAGGACGATTTACAATGAGCAGTTCTTC
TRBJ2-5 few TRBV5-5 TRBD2 CASSFGTIETQYF TGTGCCAGCAGCTTCGGGACTATAGAGACCCAGTACTTC
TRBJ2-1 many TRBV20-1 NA CSASARGNEQFF TGCAGTGCTAGTGCACGTGGCAATGAGCAGTTCTTC
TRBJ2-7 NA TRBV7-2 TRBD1 CASSRARQGGEQYF TGTGCCAGCAGCCGCGCACGACAGGGCGGGGAGCAGTACTTC
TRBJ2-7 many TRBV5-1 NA CASSSDASSYEQYF TGCGCCAGCAGCTCCGACGCGTCATCCTACGAGCAGTACTTC
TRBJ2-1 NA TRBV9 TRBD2 CASSVGAQVGGLAGGREQFF TGTGCCAGCAGCGTAGGAGCCCAGGTGGGGGGGCTAGCGGGAGGAAGGGAGCAGTTCTTC
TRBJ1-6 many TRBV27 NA CASKTERSYNSPLHF TGTGCCAGCAAAACGGAGCGGTCCTATAATTCACCCCTCCACTTT
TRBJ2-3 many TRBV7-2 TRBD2 CASTLVASGSGQYF TGTGCCAGCACCCTAGTGGCTAGCGGGAGTGGGCAGTATTTT
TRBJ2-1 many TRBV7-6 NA CASSARRLDNEQFF TGTGCCAGCAGCGCTCGTAGGCTAGACAATGAGCAGTTCTTC
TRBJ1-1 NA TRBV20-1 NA CSAVRSLMNTEAFF TGCAGTGCAGTCAGGTCCTTAATGAACACTGAAGCTTTCTTT
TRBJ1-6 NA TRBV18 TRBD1 CASSAIEGARNSPLHF TGTGCCAGCTCAGCGATTGAGGGGGCTCGGAATTCACCCCTCCACTTT
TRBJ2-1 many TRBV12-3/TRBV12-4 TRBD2 CASSSLAGAPHFF TGTGCCAGCAGTTCACTAGCGGGAGCCCCCCACTTCTTC
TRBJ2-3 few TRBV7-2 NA CASTLNAGSDTQYF TGTGCCAGCACCCTAAACGCGGGATCAGATACGCAGTATTTT
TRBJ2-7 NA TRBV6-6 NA CASSYPQRTEQYF TGTGCCAGCAGTTACCCGCAGAGGACCGAGCAGTACTTC